This T cell receptor beta chain was observed in a study of blood T cells in healthy people across ages. Whole-study results and caveats: While age rose, TCR beta diversity per million T cells dropped in a roughly linear way.

Of note for this clonotype: Its target is not known.

Per sample, a minimum of 6.5 million PBMCs were isolated. Next came a second PCR, run for about 7 to 12 cycles, which used a sample-barcoded 5' primer along with a J-beta primer mix. The template-switch adaptor was a 5' adaptor with 12 random nucleotides. It tagged each cDNA molecule. All samples gave at least 2.5 million CDR3-containing paired-end reads. TCRdb recomputed calls from the 5' RACE reads with MiXCR, one row per CDR3 protein. The sample holds approximately 290,000 distinct CDR3 sequences, roughly 29% seen once. Trimming took 5 bases from V and 5 from J, leaving 16 bases between them. CDR1 is MDHEN, CDR2 SYDVKM, per germline. CDR3 length: 15 amino acids.

The sample consisted of blood. The receptor comes from a woman in her sixties or seventies in good health. The V gene is TRBV28, the J gene TRBJ1-5; D perhaps matches TRBD1 (6 bases). The CDR3 region has the DNA TGTGCCAGCAGTACCGCGACAGGTCAACATCAGCCCCAGCATTTT. It specifies CASSTATGQHQPQHF.